This TCR beta chain derives from a study of metastatic and nonmetastatic thyroid tumors. Overall study context: Blood and tumor or nodule tissue repertoires from malignant and benign thyroid patients were compared. Findings and limits, study-wide: Reports indicated that malignant thyroid tumors showed significantly higher TCR beta diversity than benign nodules did, in blood and tumor.

This clone was seen a handful of times. The antigen remains undetermined. V dropped 7 bases and J dropped 5 bases, with 21 bases sitting between them. This CDR3 comprises 16 residues. Thyroid surgery was performed in patients who had received no treatment beforehand. In the authors' methods: For papillary thyroid cancer, a distant-metastasis classifier was constructed from CDR3 differences observed across clinicopathological groups. TCRdb re-analyzed the PCR reads through MiXCR. The V and J calls reflect TCRdb's pipeline rather than the authors' work. This sample has fewer than 45,000 clones, with roughly 20% found just once.

The sequenced sample consisted of blood. The TCR was taken from a female donor with papillary thyroid cancer or a benign thyroid nodule (not recorded which). Some clones in this sample may be carry-over from other donors' samples. This chain joins TRBV12-3 or TRBV12-4 and TRBJ2-1; the D gene could be TRBD1 or TRBD2 (5 bases each). CDR3 in amino acids: CASISNTGLGHNEQFF. CDR3 bases: TGTGCCAGCATTTCGAACACGGGGCTGGGTCACAATGAGCAGTTCTTC.